The TCR beta chain described here comes from a study of shared clonotypes between healthy human individuals. TCRdb keeps only in-frame clones here, not all; method: immunoSEQ multiplex PCR. The sample gives roughly 890,000 clones, roughly 92% of which show up once; around 24% is in the top ten. There are 14 residues in the CDR3. Germline CDR1 and CDR2: SEHNR and FQNEAQ (reference sequence). Deletions cut 6 bases from V and 8 bases from J, with 19 bases between. Terminally differentiated effector memory CD45RA+ cells were excluded from the naive CD8 cells, which were CD45RO-negative and positively selected for CCR7.

The TCR was taken from a man younger than 40 in good health. The rearrangement uses TRBV7-9 and TRBJ1-2; D is ambiguous. Sequenced input: naive CD8+ T cells sorted from blood. For the CDR3, the DNA is TGTGCCAGCAGACATGGACTCGAAAGAGGGGGCTACACCTTC. The encoded protein is CASRHGLERGGYTF.